The 7 T cell receptor beta chains listed next were all sequenced from one sample in a study of T cell repertoires in cytomegalovirus infection (dated by TCRdb to about 2019). In the paper's terms, the treatment or condition label means: in vitro stimulation with specific CMV peptide epitopes to enrich CMV-specific T cells. Their specific antigens are unknown. Sequencing took place on an Illumina HiSeq 1500. The raw public reads went through TCRdb reprocessing: fastp at Q25, MiXCR clone calling, in-frame beta chains kept. Under each unique CDR3 protein, matching rows form one entry showing the most common genes and DNA. This sample gives about 160,000 distinct CDR3 sequences in total; about a fifth of them show up just once. Roughly 25% of the sample goes to the ten largest clones. Specimen: CD8+ T cells from cultured PBMCs, collected from culture after CMV antigen stimulation. These receptors originate from a human donor in good health (CMV status not recorded). Some clones in this sample may be carry-over from other donors' samples.

The V and J genes are TRBV4-1 and TRBJ2-7; D is ambiguous. Germline values: CDR1 MGHRA, CDR2 YSYEKL. V was clipped by 1 base and J by 7 bases, with 8 bases between them. The CDR3 is 12 residues long. This CDR3 is CASSQGLEEQYF. The CDR3 nucleotides are TGCGCCAGCAGCCAAGGGCTGGAGGAGCAGTACTTC.

The chain is built from TRBV7-2 and TRBJ2-1; 14 bases line up with TRBD2. This CDR3 contains 18 residues. Trimming took 0 bases from V and 4 from J; bases not matched to a gene: 5. Germline CDR1 is SGHTA and CDR2 is FQGNSA. The CDR3 spells CASSLAVGLAGGYNEQFF. DNA for the CDR3: TGTGCCAGCAGCTTAGCCGTCGGACTAGCGGGGGGATACAATGAGCAGTTCTTC.

This clonotype has more than one count but fewer than ten. The chain carries TRBV7-2 and TRBJ2-5; 7 positions agree with TRBD1. This CDR3 is 20 amino acids long. CDR1 SGHTA and CDR2 FQGNSA come from the germline V gene. V dropped 5 bases and J dropped 3; count of bases not matched to a gene: 24. The CDR3 bases are TGTGCCAGCAGCCCGCCTGAACCGGGACAGCTGACCAAAGCCGAAGAGACCCAGTACTTC. Translating it yields CASSPPEPGQLTKAEETQYF.

This clonotype occurred a few times. Here the CDR3 DNA reads TGTGCCAGCAGCAATAACCCAGGGAATCAGCCCCAGCATTTT. Protein product: CASSNNPGNQPQHF. The rearrangement joins TRBV7-2 to TRBJ1-5; D is possibly TRBD1 (5 bases). The germline CDR1 and CDR2 sequences are SGHTA and FQGNSA. V lost 5 bases, J lost 4 bases, and 12 bases lay in between. This CDR3 has 14 amino acids.

This rearrangement joins TRBV20-1 to TRBJ2-1, with 7 bases identical to TRBD2. V lost 0 bases, J lost 6 bases, and 8 bases stayed unmatched. CDR1 and CDR2 (germline): DFQATT, SNEGSKA (reference sequence). There are 15 residues in the CDR3. The CDR3 loop reads CSARDSYTGGNEQFF. The CDR3, as DNA: TGCAGTGCTAGAGATTCCTATACGGGAGGCAATGAGCAGTTCTTC.

In its sample, this clonotype was seen once. This chain connects TRBV6-1 to TRBJ2-1; a possible D gene is TRBD2 (5 bases). V lost 6 bases, J lost 2 bases, and 14 bases lay in between. Germline-derived CDR1 and CDR2 are MNHNS and SASEGT. The CDR3 runs 15 residues. This CDR3 is CASRSRSGTYNEQFF. The CDR3 DNA reads as TGTGCCAGCAGAAGCCGATCGGGGACCTACAATGAGCAGTTCTTC.

The rearrangement links TRBV19 to TRBJ2-1, with D unresolved. Germline V gene data show CDR1 as LNHDA and CDR2 as SQIVND (reference sequence). V was cut by 5 bases and J by 0 bases, with 11 bases left in between. The CDR3 length is 15 residues. CDR3 protein: CASSPTASSYNEQFF. CDR3 sequence (DNA): TGTGCCAGTAGTCCCACAGCTAGCTCCTACAATGAGCAGTTCTTC.